The clone carrying this T cell receptor (beta chain) has more than one count but fewer than ten. Antigen: not known. For repertoire sequencing, the TCR beta CDR3 regions were amplified from RNA transcripts. RT-PCR was first run with HTBI primers, then multiplex PCR in a second round. TCRdb reanalysed the multiplex PCR reads using MiXCR and keeps one entry per CDR3 protein. Of some 520,000 distinct CDR3 sequences detected, approximately 15% appear once; the ten largest clones hold 8% to 10%. The data were obtained in a study of Graves' ophthalmopathy and Graves' hyperthyroidism. Study background: Sampling took place at initial diagnosis, with peripheral blood obtained before any treatment.

The study, taken as a whole, reports: Most expanded thyroid clonotypes above 0.001 frequency also appeared in blood.

Under 3 months in duration, the ophthalmopathy in affected donors had moderate-to-severe activity, CAS ≥3 and NOSPECS ≥4. Clinical symptoms, serum thyroxine, TRAb, thyroid ultrasound and orbital computed tomography determined diagnosis. The ends were cut back, 2 bases at V and 2 bases at J, with 16 bases in the middle. Germline V gene data show CDR1 as PRHDT and CDR2 as FYEKMQ (reference sequence). The CDR3 runs to 16 residues. The sample comprised blood. The origin of this receptor is a woman under 40 with Graves' ophthalmopathy. The chain recombines TRBV13 with TRBJ2-7; D perhaps matches TRBD2 (5 bases). The CDR3 loop reads CASSLKGGGSAYEQYF. CDR3 bases: TGTGCCAGCAGCTTAAAGGGTGGTGGGAGCGCCTACGAGCAGTACTTC. Supplemented by reference TRBV13 and TRBJ2-7, the full variable domain reads AAGVIQSPRHLIKEKRETATLKCYPIPRHDTVYWYQQGPGQDPQFLISFYEKMQSDKGSIPDRFSAQQFSDYHSELNMSSLELGDSALYFCASSLKGGGSAYEQYFGPGTRLTVT.